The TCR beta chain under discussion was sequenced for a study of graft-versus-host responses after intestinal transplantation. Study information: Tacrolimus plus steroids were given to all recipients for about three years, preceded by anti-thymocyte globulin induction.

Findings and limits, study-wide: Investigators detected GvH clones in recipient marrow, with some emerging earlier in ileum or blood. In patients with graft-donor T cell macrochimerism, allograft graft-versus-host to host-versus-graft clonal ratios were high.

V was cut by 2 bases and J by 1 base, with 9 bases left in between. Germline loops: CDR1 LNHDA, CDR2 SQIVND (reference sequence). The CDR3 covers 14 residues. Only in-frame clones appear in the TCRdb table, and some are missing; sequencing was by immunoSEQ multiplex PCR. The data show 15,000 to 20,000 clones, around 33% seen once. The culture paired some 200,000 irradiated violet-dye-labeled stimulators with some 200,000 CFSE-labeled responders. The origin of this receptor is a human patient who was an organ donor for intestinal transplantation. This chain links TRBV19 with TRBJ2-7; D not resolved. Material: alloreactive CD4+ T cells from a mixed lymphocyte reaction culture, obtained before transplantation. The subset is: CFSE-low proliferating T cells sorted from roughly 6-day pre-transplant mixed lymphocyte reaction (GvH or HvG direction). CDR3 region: CASSINGYSYEQYF. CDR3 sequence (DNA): TGTGCCAGTAGTATAAACGGTTATTCCTACGAGCAGTACTTC.